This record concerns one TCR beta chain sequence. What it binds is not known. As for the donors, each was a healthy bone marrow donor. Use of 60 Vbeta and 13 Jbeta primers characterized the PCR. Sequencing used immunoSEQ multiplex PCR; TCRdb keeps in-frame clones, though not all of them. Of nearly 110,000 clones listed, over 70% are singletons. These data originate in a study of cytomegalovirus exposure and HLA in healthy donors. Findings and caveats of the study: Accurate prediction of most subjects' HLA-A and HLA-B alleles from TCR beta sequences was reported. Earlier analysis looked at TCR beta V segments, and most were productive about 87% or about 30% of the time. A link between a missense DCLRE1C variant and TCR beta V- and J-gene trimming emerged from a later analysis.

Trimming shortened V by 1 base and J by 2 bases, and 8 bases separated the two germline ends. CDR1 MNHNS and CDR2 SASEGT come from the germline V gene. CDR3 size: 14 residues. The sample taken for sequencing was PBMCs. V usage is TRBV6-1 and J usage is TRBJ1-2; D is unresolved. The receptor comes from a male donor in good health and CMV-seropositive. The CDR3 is CASSEVAGNYGYTF. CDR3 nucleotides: TGTGCCAGCAGTGAAGTGGCGGGAAACTATGGCTACACCTTC.